Following are 5 T cell receptor beta chains from one sample sequenced in a study of blood T cell repertoires in COVID-19 (dated by TCRdb to 2020 to 2021). Receptor libraries were prepared by the immunoSEQ multiplex PCR assay. In its TCRdb copy, this immuneACCESS table keeps in-frame sequences only and misses some clones. Where compared with another copy, unresolved V genes explain less than half of these, and the others have no known cause. Present in this sample are more than 250,000 clones, about nine tenths of which were seen just once. The top ten constitute 1% of the sample. The specimen was peripheral blood. These receptors came from a man in his fifties with active or convalescent COVID-19.

This clone showed up just once. The rearrangement uses TRBV2 and TRBJ1-1; the D is unclear. CDR1 is SNHLY and CDR2 is FYNNEI in the germline V gene. The CDR3 covers 17 residues. Trimming left V 3 bases short and J 1 base short, with 18 bases between. CDR3 sequence (DNA): TGTGCCAGCAGTGAGGCGAGAACGGCGCGGGGGAACACTGAAGCTTTCTTT. Encoded protein: CASSEARTARGNTEAFF.

The chain is built from TRBV7-9 and TRBJ2-7; 9 nucleotides agree with TRBD1. Trimming removed 4 bases from V and 1 base from J; junction bases left unmatched: 8. This CDR3 region has 16 residues. Germline V lookup: CDR1 SEHNR, CDR2 FQNEAQ (reference sequence). CDR3: CASSSQGASGSYEQYF. The DNA for the CDR3 is TGTGCCAGCAGCTCACAGGGGGCCAGCGGGTCCTACGAGCAGTACTTC.

V gene TRBV6-5 combines with J gene TRBJ2-7; TRBD2 matches 11 bases. V was pared by 2 bases and J by 3 bases, with 3 bases of the junction left unmatched. The CDR3 loop spans 15 amino acids. Germline V gene data show CDR1 as MNHEY and CDR2 as SVGAGI. CDR3 in amino acids: CASSYRSGRGYEQYF. The CDR3 region has the DNA TGTGCCAGCAGTTACCGTAGCGGGAGGGGCTACGAGCAGTACTTC.

In this sample, this clone turned up a few times. CDR3 amino acids: CASSTDRNTEAFF. DNA for the CDR3: TGTGCCAGCAGCACAGACAGGAACACTGAAGCTTTCTTT. This rearrangement joins TRBV6-5 to TRBJ1-1, with D possibly matching TRBD1 (5 bases). V lost 6 bases and J 1 base, leaving 9 bases between the germline ends. The CDR3 consists of 13 residues. Germline V lookup: CDR1 MNHEY, CDR2 SVGAGI.

The chain employs TRBV7-9 and TRBJ1-4, with 9 bases that match TRBD1. Germline loops: CDR1 SEHNR, CDR2 FQNEAQ (reference sequence). The CDR3 covers 14 residues. The ends lost 5 bases at V and 8 bases at J; junction bases unmatched: 6. The CDR3: CASSPGTGREKLFF. CDR3 in DNA: TGTGCCAGCAGCCCGGGGACAGGGCGCGAAAAACTGTTTTTT.